These T cell receptor beta chains were read from a single sample in a study of T cells in Graves' hyperthyroidism and ophthalmopathy. TCRdb re-analysed the multiplex PCR reads in MiXCR, keeping a single row per CDR3 protein. The sample lists fewer than 600,000 distinct CDR3 sequences; around 15% were seen once. The sample consisted of blood. These receptors were taken from a woman aged 35 to 49 with Graves' hyperthyroidism. CDR3s include the opening cysteine and the closing phenylalanine or tryptophan. Each record gives: CDR3 protein, CDR3 DNA, J gene, D gene, clone size, V gene. The D gene is left open where the match is weak. Only some rows state a clone size, as once, few, many or a class for expanded clones.

CASLSGSSYEQYF TGTGCCAGCCTTAGCGGGAGCTCCTACGAGCAGTACTTC TRBJ2-7 TRBD2 many TRBV28
CASTSMRGTYEQYF TGTGCCAGCACGTCCATGCGAGGGACCTACGAGCAGTACTTC TRBJ2-7 - many TRBV28
CASRRETSGSYEQYF TGTGCCAGCAGGCGAGAAACTAGCGGGAGTTACGAGCAGTACTTC TRBJ2-7 TRBD2 few TRBV7-8
CSVGQGGNRPQHF TGCAGTGTAGGACAGGGAGGCAATCGGCCCCAGCATTTT TRBJ1-5 TRBD1 - TRBV20-1
CASSQDQGAPEGYTF TGTGCCAGCAGCCAAGATCAGGGGGCGCCTGAGGGCTACACCTTC TRBJ1-2 TRBD1 many TRBV3-1
CAIAVGGSNQPQHF TGTGCCATTGCAGTTGGAGGAAGCAATCAGCCCCAGCATTTT TRBJ1-5 - many TRBV6-1
CASSQFTGQGAGGTEAFF TGTGCCAGCAGCCAATTTACCGGACAGGGGGCCGGGGGAACTGAAGCTTTCTTT TRBJ1-1 TRBD1 many TRBV3-1
CASSKQEYEQYF TGTGCCAGCAGCAAACAGGAATACGAGCAGTACTTC TRBJ2-7 - many TRBV7-9
CASSLFQSNQPQHF TGTGCCAGCAGTTTATTCCAAAGCAATCAGCCCCAGCATTTT TRBJ1-5 - - TRBV28
CSVLSGNSYNEQFF TGCAGCGTTCTAAGCGGGAACTCCTACAATGAGCAGTTCTTC TRBJ2-1 TRBD2 few TRBV29-1
CASSYPRGTSGRVGLETQYF TGTGCCAGCAGTTACCCGAGGGGGACTAGCGGGAGGGTCGGGCTAGAGACCCAGTACTTC TRBJ2-5 TRBD2 - TRBV6-2/TRBV6-3
CAWSPNRSGSVGTDTQYF TGTGCCTGGAGCCCCAATCGGTCGGGCTCTGTGGGCACAGATACGCAGTATTTT TRBJ2-3 - many TRBV30
CASSTGLAGYIDTQYF TGTGCCAGCAGTACGGGACTAGCGGGGTATATAGATACGCAGTATTTT TRBJ2-3 TRBD2 many TRBV27
CASRKWGVDKEETQYF TGTGCCAGCAGAAAATGGGGGGTCGATAAGGAAGAGACCCAGTACTTC TRBJ2-5 - many TRBV6-1
CSAEGRLAASSYEQYF TGCAGTGCTGAGGGGAGACTAGCGGCTAGCTCCTACGAGCAGTACTTC TRBJ2-7 TRBD2 once TRBV20-1
CASSAPVSSDTQYF TGTGCCAGCAGTGCTCCGGTCTCTTCAGATACGCAGTATTTT TRBJ2-3 - many TRBV27
CASSAWTSTGEQYF TGTGCCAGCAGTGCGTGGACTAGCACGGGGGAGCAGTACTTC TRBJ2-7 TRBD2 few TRBV6-1
CASSSPVAGFQETQYF TGCGCCAGCAGCTCGCCGGTAGCGGGTTTCCAAGAGACCCAGTACTTC TRBJ2-5 TRBD2 many TRBV5-1
CSARDPGGSYEQYF TGCAGTGCTAGAGATCCTGGCGGATCCTACGAGCAGTACTTC TRBJ2-7 - many TRBV20-1
CASSGEGLAGSPTYNEQFF TGTGCCAGCAGCGGAGAGGGACTAGCGGGAAGCCCTACCTACAATGAGCAGTTCTTC TRBJ2-1 TRBD2 many TRBV9
CASTPTSNTEAFF TGTGCCAGCACTCCGACTTCGAACACTGAAGCTTTCTTT TRBJ1-1 - - TRBV28
CASSLKVQGNSGYTF TGTGCCAGCAGCCTAAAGGTGCAGGGTAACTCTGGCTACACCTTC TRBJ1-2 - many TRBV2
CASRMWTGVGQPQHF TGTGCCAGCCGAATGTGGACAGGGGTCGGTCAGCCCCAGCATTTT TRBJ1-5 TRBD1 many TRBV28
CASSVDRDTQPQHF TGTGCCAGCAGTGTCGACAGGGACACTCAGCCCCAGCATTTT TRBJ1-5 TRBD1 many TRBV2
CASSLTTGTDGYTF TGCGCCAGCAGCTTGACGACAGGGACGGATGGCTACACCTTC TRBJ1-2 TRBD1 - TRBV5-1
CASSLASATYEQYF TGTGCCAGCAGTCTCGCTAGCGCGACCTACGAGCAGTACTTC TRBJ2-7 - many TRBV27
CASSFDGTSTDTQYF TGCGCCAGCAGCTTCGACGGAACTAGCACAGATACGCAGTATTTT TRBJ2-3 - - TRBV5-1
CASSYSILASGSTEQFF TGTGCCAGCAGTTACTCGATATTGGCTAGCGGGAGTACTGAGCAGTTCTTC TRBJ2-1 TRBD2 - TRBV6-5
CASSSWRGQETQYF TGTGCCAGCAGTTCATGGCGGGGGCAGGAGACCCAGTACTTC TRBJ2-5 - - TRBV28
CASSTGLAGDDTQYF TGTGCTAGCAGCACGGGACTAGCGGGAGATGATACGCAGTATTTT TRBJ2-3 TRBD2 - TRBV7-7
CATSTGTTSGANVLTF TGTGCCACCAGCACCGGGACAACCTCTGGGGCCAACGTCCTGACTTTC TRBJ2-6 - many TRBV15
CASSGTVSMNTEAFF TGTGCCAGCAGTGGGACAGTCTCCATGAACACTGAAGCTTTCTTT TRBJ1-1 - many TRBV2
CASSHSYRGDPYSNQPQHF TGCGCCAGCAGCCATTCTTATAGGGGGGATCCCTATAGCAATCAGCCCCAGCATTTT TRBJ1-5 - few TRBV4-1
CASSFGGRVSAGELFF TGTGCCAGCAGTTTTGGCGGGAGGGTCTCGGCCGGGGAGCTGTTTTTT TRBJ2-2 TRBD2 many TRBV28
CAWSPQGGVQPQHF TGTGCCTGGAGTCCCCAGGGAGGGGTTCAGCCCCAGCATTTT TRBJ1-5 - many TRBV30
CASSEGSYSNQPQHF TGTGCCAGCAGTGAAGGATCCTATAGCAATCAGCCCCAGCATTTT TRBJ1-5 - - TRBV6-1
CASSLGGSGREQYF TGTGCCAGCAGCTTAGGTGGTAGCGGGAGGGAGCAGTACTTC TRBJ2-7 TRBD2 many TRBV7-2
CASSGRGYNQPQHF TGTGCCAGCAGTGGCAGGGGCTACAATCAGCCCCAGCATTTT TRBJ1-5 - many TRBV6-1
CSTRTGYEQYF TGCAGCACAAGGACAGGCTACGAGCAGTACTTC TRBJ2-7 TRBD1 many TRBV29-1
CSALAGVDEKLFF TGCAGTGCTTTAGCAGGGGTGGATGAAAAACTGTTTTTT TRBJ1-4 - - TRBV20-1
CASSLSGTGGIQYF TGTGCCAGCAGTTTATCCGGGACAGGGGGCATTCAGTACTTC TRBJ2-4 TRBD1 few TRBV2
CASRGLAGWETQYF TGTGCCAGCAGGGGACTAGCGGGATGGGAGACCCAGTACTTC TRBJ2-5 TRBD2 - TRBV11-2
CASSIAGGNQPQHF TGTGCCAGTAGTATAGCAGGGGGCAATCAGCCCCAGCATTTT TRBJ1-5 - - TRBV19
CASSSPLEGIHSNQPQHF TGTGCCAGCAGCTCCCCCTTAGAGGGGATTCATAGCAATCAGCCCCAGCATTTT TRBJ1-5 - - TRBV7-9
CATSRAGTAEEAFF TGTGCCACCAGCAGAGCCGGGACCGCAGAAGAAGCTTTCTTT TRBJ1-1 - few TRBV15
CASSQRQGAQEQYF TGTGCCAGCAGCCAGAGACAGGGGGCTCAGGAGCAGTACTTC TRBJ2-7 TRBD1 many TRBV7-8
CASSPQASGSGTDTQYF TGTGCCAGCAGCCCACAGGCTAGCGGGAGTGGCACAGATACGCAGTATTTT TRBJ2-3 TRBD2 - TRBV9
CSAGAPRATEAFF TGCAGCGCTGGGGCACCACGGGCAACTGAAGCTTTCTTT TRBJ1-1 - many TRBV29-1
CASSLLAGTAYEQYF TGCGCCAGCAGCTTACTAGCAGGGACAGCCTACGAGCAGTACTTC TRBJ2-7 - many TRBV5-1
CASSFIQGRDTQYF TGTGCCAGCAGTTTCATCCAGGGAAGAGATACGCAGTATTTT TRBJ2-3 - - TRBV28
CASSRGTGLPGNTIYF TGTGCCAGCAGCCGTGGGACAGGGTTACCTGGAAACACCATATATTTT TRBJ1-3 TRBD1 few TRBV27
CASSALGTSDSYEQYF TGTGCCAGCAGCGCTCTGGGGACTAGCGACTCCTACGAGCAGTACTTC TRBJ2-7 TRBD2 - TRBV9
CASSQTGEGSGFYEQYF TGTGCCAGCAGTCAAACAGGGGAAGGCAGCGGATTCTACGAGCAGTACTTC TRBJ2-7 TRBD1 many TRBV12-3/TRBV12-4
CASSFHDRYTEAFF TGTGCCAGCAGTTTTCATGACAGATACACTGAAGCTTTCTTT TRBJ1-1 - many TRBV28